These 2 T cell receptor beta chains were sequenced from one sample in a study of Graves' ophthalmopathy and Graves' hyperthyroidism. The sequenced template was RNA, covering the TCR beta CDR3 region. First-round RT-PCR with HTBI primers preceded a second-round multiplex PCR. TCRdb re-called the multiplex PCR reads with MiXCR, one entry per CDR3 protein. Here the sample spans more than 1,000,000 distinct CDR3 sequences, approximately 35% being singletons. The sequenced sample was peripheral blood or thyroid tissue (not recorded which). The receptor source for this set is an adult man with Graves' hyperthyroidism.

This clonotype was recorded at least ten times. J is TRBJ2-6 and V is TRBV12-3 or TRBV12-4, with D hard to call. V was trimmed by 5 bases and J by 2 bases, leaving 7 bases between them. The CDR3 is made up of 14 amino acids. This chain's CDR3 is CASSLLPGANVLTF. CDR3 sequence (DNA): TGTGCCAGCAGTCTTTTACCTGGGGCCAACGTCCTGACTTTC.

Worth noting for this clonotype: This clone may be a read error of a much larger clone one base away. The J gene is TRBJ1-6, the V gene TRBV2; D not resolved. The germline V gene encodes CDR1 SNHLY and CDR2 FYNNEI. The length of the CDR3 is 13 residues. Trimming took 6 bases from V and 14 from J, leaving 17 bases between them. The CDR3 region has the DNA TGTGCCAGCAGCTTAAGAACACATCGAACCCTCCACTTT. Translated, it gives CASSLRTHRTLHF.